This T cell receptor (beta chain) was retrieved from a study of neurological immune-mediated disorders. This clonotype was counted many times. TCRdb redid the calling of the 5' RACE reads with MiXCR, one entry per CDR3 protein. The repertoire holds around 18,000 distinct CDR3 sequences, with about 20% as singletons. Germline CDR1 and CDR2: SGHRS and YFSETQ. This CDR3 comprises 12 residues. Trimming took 0 bases from V and 6 from J, leaving 4 bases between them. The group of healthy controls was made up of people who were blood bank volunteers in Maryland, USA. Sequencing was done on a sample of PBMCs. The chain couples TRBV5-1 to TRBJ2-4, with D unclear. This TCR was sampled from a man aged 50-60 years in good health. The CDR3: CASSLGSNIQYF. The DNA of the CDR3 is TGCGCCAGCAGCTTGGGTTCAAACATTCAGTACTTC.